A single TCR beta chain is shown here with its context. This clone was found once. There is no known antigen for this receptor. No base quality values were provided; no much bigger clone lies one nucleotide off. The CDR3 contains 15 residues, cysteine and phenylalanine counted. Only the CDR3 portion is preserved as DNA: 45 bases, with reading frame beginning at the first base. CDR1 KGHSH and CDR2 LQKENI are derived from the germline V gene. Cut back by 6 bases and 0 bases, the V and J ends lie 14 bases apart. TCRbeta CDR3 regions were amplified from genomic DNA by means of the immunoSEQ Assay, a bias-controlled multiplex PCR. As for how the authors treated the data: Within the assay, amplification of reference gene primers was used to estimate how many nucleated cells each sample contained. To quantify the absolute abundance of each unique TCRbeta CDR3 rearrangement, sequence reads were collapsed and filtered. Productive Simpson clonality was computed per sample as the square root of Simpson's diversity index over productive rearrangements. Held by TCRdb, this immuneACCESS table contains in-frame sequences only and omits some clones. Under half of the omission traces to an unresolved V gene where checked; the cause of the rest is unknown. That table supplies the V and J calls and clone size; D and trimming were determined from the DNA. Recorded for this sample are a few hundred thousand clones; 75% to 85% of them occurred a single time. Clones ranked in the top ten supply about 2.5% of the sample.

The data were taken from a study of blood T cell repertoires in COVID-19 (dated by TCRdb to about 2020). About the investigation overall: Collaborator samples came from the United States, Italy and Spain and covered acute and convalescent phases of COVID-19. The material from the prospective study consisted of cDNA or gDNA derived from T cells, B-cell-depleted T cells, or PBMCs. Subjects who had been exposed to COVID-19, were actively infected with it, or had recovered from it provided the deeply sampled blood TCRbeta repertoires that made up the dataset. The repertoires were released in a freely available public database meant as a resource for research on the immune response to SARS-CoV-2. The samples were drawn from the first 160 participants of the ongoing ImmuneRACE study and from more than 1,000 subjects provided by 6 global collaborators. Sample metadata almost always included a de-identified subject ID, COVID-19 status, age in years and sex. Where available, HLA class I and class II types were obtained from metadata supplied by the sample provider rather than from assay-based typing.

What the research found in general, with its limitations: How much clinical and demographic metadata was included differed by source and by participant, and the metadata was provided uncurated.

One collaborating source in Seattle enrolled patients during active infection and followed them longitudinally through the course of disease. Whole blood was collected in K2EDTA tubes by collaborating institutions according to the institutions' own protocols. For TCRbeta analysis, collaborators shipped samples as frozen whole blood, isolated PBMCs, or DNA extracted from either of those sample types. The rearranged segments are TRBV18 and TRBJ1-1; possibly the D gene is TRBD1, per 6 matching bases. This clonotype was obtained from a woman in her seventies with COVID-19, enrolled during active disease. The specimen was peripheral blood. The CDR3 corresponds to CASSPLRGMNTEAFF. The bases read TGTGCCAGCTCCCCATTGAGGGGGATGAACACTGAAGCTTTCTTT. With the rest looked up from the reference TRBV18 and TRBJ1-1 genes rather than sequenced, the full variable domain is NAGVMQNPRHLVRRRGQEARLRCSPMKGHSHVYWYRQLPEEGLKFMVYLQKENIIDESGMPKERFSAEFPKEGPSILRIQQVVRGDSAAYFCASSPLRGMNTEAFFGQGTRLTVV.